The T cell receptor beta chain under discussion was sequenced for a study of blood T cell repertoires in COVID-19. In the authors' workflow: Amplifying reference gene primers gave estimates of nucleated cell counts. Profiling relied on immunoSEQ multiplex PCR, and the TCRdb table lists in-frame clones only, not all of them. Clone size and the V and J calls come from that table; the DNA yielded D and trimming. The table includes 130,000 or so clones, under 85% detected once. Material: PBMCs or T cells enriched from blood (not recorded which). The receptor was derived from a young man who had recovered from COVID-19.

CDR3 protein: CASSPPGNTIYF. Here the CDR3 DNA reads TGTGCCAGTAGTCCCCCCGGGAACACCATATATTTT. This rearrangement joins TRBV19 to TRBJ1-3; D gene ambiguous. The CDR3 runs to 12 residues. Deletions cut 5 bases from V and 7 bases from J, with 9 bases between. Germline V gene lookup returns CDR1 LNHDA and CDR2 SQIVND (reference sequence).